This TCR beta chain was found in a study of blood T cells in healthy people across ages. General observations from the study: The recorded TCR beta diversity per million T cells decreased in a roughly linear manner with age. Because donor CMV status was unknown, expanded clonotype changes were possibly confounded.

Then a second PCR, running roughly 7 to 11 cycles, was carried out with a sample-barcoded 5' primer and a J-beta primer mix. Every single cDNA molecule received a tag from a template-switch adaptor with 12 random nucleotides. TCRdb processed the 5' RACE reads anew with MiXCR; each CDR3 protein has one entry. Of 1.5 million to 2 million distinct CDR3 sequences listed, roughly two fifths are singletons. Concerning this clonotype: Its antigen is unidentified. A read error may produce the germline difference seen at one junction end.

This CDR3 comprises 17 residues. Per the germline V gene, CDR1 is MGHRA and CDR2 is YSYEKL. The chain carries TRBV4-1 and TRBJ2-1; D may correspond to TRBD1 or TRBD2 (5 bases each). This TCR came from a human donor in good health. Sample: blood. CDR3 protein: CASARDPVHSSYNGQFF. The CDR3 DNA reads TGCGCCAGCGCCCGGGACCCCGTGCACAGCTCCTACAATGGGCAGTTCTTC.